The 27 T cell receptor beta chains in this list originate from one sample, sequenced in a study of Ad26.COV2.S vaccination and SARS-CoV-2 variants. Noted treatment: 15 to 20 received Ad26.COV2.S at low or high dose, single or two shots; about 5 received placebo; per-sample allocation not given. Samples analyzed were those drawn on day 63 after the first vaccine or placebo injection. Here immunoSEQ multiplex PCR was the method, and the copy in TCRdb shows in-frame clones only, minus some. This sample carries about 400,000 clones, around 89% of them seen once, and the ten largest clones take 3.6%. The sample in question was peripheral blood, obtained in a trial of Ad26.COV2.S vaccine versus placebo. The receptors shown here come from a person aged 18-65 years who received the Ad26.COV2.S COVID-19 vaccine or a placebo.

The chain has TRBV7-2 and TRBJ1-2; unclear D gene. The V gene's germline CDR1 is SGHTA and CDR2 FQGNSA. Trimming left V 4 bases short and J 0 bases short, with 9 bases between. The CDR3 covers 14 residues. The CDR3 loop reads CASSYKGANYGYTF. Written as DNA, the CDR3 is TGTGCCAGCAGCTACAAGGGAGCTAACTATGGCTACACCTTC. The variable domain in full, with the rest retrieved from reference TRBV7-2 and TRBJ1-2, is GAGVSQSPSNKVTEKGKDVELRCDPISGHTALYWYRQSLGQGLEFLIYFQGNSAPDKSGLPSDRFSAERTGGSVSTLTIQRTQQEDSAVYLCASSYKGANYGYTFGSGTRLTVV.

This clone was observed a single time. CDR3 nucleotide sequence: TGCAGCGTTGTACGAGACGGGGACGAGCAGTACTTC. This translates into CSVVRDGDEQYF. The chain joins TRBV29-1 to TRBJ2-7; a weak D match, TRBD2 (5 bases). Trimming removed 4 bases from V and 5 bases from J, with 12 bases in between. CDR3 length equals 12 residues. The germline V gene encodes CDR1 SQVTM and CDR2 ANQGSEA.

The chain couples TRBV18 to TRBJ2-3; D unclear. Per germline, CDR1 KGHSH and CDR2 LQKENI. V dropped 3 bases and J dropped 10 bases, with 8 bases sitting between them. The CDR3 totals 11 residues. The CDR3 DNA reads as TGTGCCAGCTCACCTCCTGGTGCGCAGTATTTT. Its protein product is CASSPPGAQYF.

This chain joins TRBV24-1 and TRBJ2-7; TRBD1 is a possible D gene (5 bases). From germline, CDR1 is KGHDR and CDR2 SFDVKD. The ends were cut back, 4 bases at V and 0 bases at J, with 12 bases in the middle. There are 15 residues in the CDR3. The CDR3 nucleotides are TGTGCCACCAGTGACCCGGCGACAGACTCCTACGAGCAGTACTTC. Translating gives CATSDPATDSYEQYF.

V gene TRBV5-8 combines with J gene TRBJ2-7, with 7 bases that match TRBD2. The J segment lost 0 bases and the V segment lost 8 bases, leaving 8 bases of the junction unmatched. The germline V gene has CDR1 SGHTS and CDR2 YDEGEE. The CDR3 sequence is 14 residues long. CDR3 in DNA: TGTGCCAGTTTCGGGGGGATGAGCTCCTACGAGCAGTACTTC. This codes for CASFGGMSSYEQYF.

CDR3 coding DNA: TGTGCCAGCAGCCAAGACAGGGGAGGTAATGAAAAACTGTTTTTT. Protein: CASSQDRGGNEKLFF. The rearrangement links TRBV5-4 to TRBJ1-4; 8 positions match TRBD1. Per germline, CDR1 SGHNT and CDR2 YYREEE (reference sequence). This CDR3 has 15 residues. After removal of 4 bases from V and 4 bases from J, the junction contained 6 bases not matched to a gene. The full variable domain, completed using reference TRBV5-4 and TRBJ1-4, is ETGVTQSPTHLIKTRGQQVTLRCSSQSGHNTVSWYQQALGQGPQFIFQYYREEENGRGNFPPRFSGLQFPNYSSELNVNALELDDSALYLCASSQDRGGNEKLFFGSGTQLSVL.

The rearrangement links TRBV5-1 to TRBJ2-3; D unclear. V was pared by 3 bases and J by 3 bases, with 14 bases between. Germline-derived CDR1 and CDR2 are SGHRS and YFSETQ. The CDR3 totals 15 residues. CDR3 bases: TGCGCCAGCAGCTCCTATAGAGGCTTAACAGATACGCAGTATTTT. Translation: CASSSYRGLTDTQYF.

V is TRBV5-4 and J is TRBJ2-3, with 9 bases matching TRBD2. The CDR3 runs to 16 residues. J was trimmed by 0 bases and V by 3 bases; bases with no gene match: 5. Germline assignment: CDR1 SGHNT and CDR2 YYREEE (reference sequence). The CDR3 DNA reads as TGTGCCAGCAGCTCCTTAGCGGGGGAGAGCACAGATACGCAGTATTTT. Encoded protein: CASSSLAGESTDTQYF.

The V and J genes are TRBV6-5 and TRBJ1-3; 9 nucleotides line up with TRBD1. The trim removed 5 bases at V and 4 bases at J, leaving 6 bases unmatched. The V gene's germline CDR1 is MNHEY and CDR2 SVGAGI. The CDR3 spans 15 residues. CDR3 residues: CASSRDRVTGNTIYF. CDR3 nucleotides: TGTGCCAGCAGTCGGGACAGGGTAACCGGAAACACCATATATTTT.

This clone was picked up a small number of times. The conserved phenylalanine or tryptophan normally closing the CDR3 is absent here, so this likely arose from a read error. It is unclear where the CDR3 begins or ends on the DNA, so no DNA is shown, and the CDR3 is as TCRdb lists it. The rearrangement joins TRBV6-4 to TRBJ2-7. Germline V gene lookup returns CDR1 MRHNA and CDR2 SNTAGT. The CDR3 adds up to 9 amino acids, both ends counted. This CDR3 reads CASSGTLRI.

The chain uses TRBV9 and TRBJ2-2; tentatively, D is TRBD2 (6 bases). The V and J ends lost 3 bases and 8 bases respectively, with 14 bases between them. Germline values: CDR1 SGDLS, CDR2 YYNGEE. CDR3 length: 14 amino acids. In nucleotides, the CDR3 is TGTGCCAGCAGCGAGGGAGGTAGCCAAGGGGAGCTGTTTTTT. Encoded protein: CASSEGGSQGELFF. Full variable domain (outside the CDR3, taken from reference TRBV9 and TRBJ2-2): DSGVTQTPKHLITATGQRVTLRCSPRSGDLSVYWYQQSLDQGLQFLIQYYNGEERAKGNILERFSAQQFPDLHSELNLSSLELGDSALYFCASSEGGSQGELFFGEGSRLTVL.

V is TRBV28 and J is TRBJ2-2; D uncertain. Trimming took off 6 bases at V and 6 bases at J, with 11 bases between the two ends. Germline V gives CDR1 MDHEN, CDR2 SYDVKM. The CDR3 covers 13 residues. CDR3 nucleotides: TGTGCCAGCAGGAAAAGGAGTCCCGGGGAGCTGTTTTTT. Translated: CASRKRSPGELFF. Full variable domain (remainder filled in from reference TRBV28 and TRBJ2-2): DVKVTQSSRYLVKRTGEKVFLECVQDMDHENMFWYRQDPGLGLRLIYFSYDVKMKEKGDIPEGYSVSREKKERFSLILESASTNQTSMYLCASRKRSPGELFFGEGSRLTVL.

This clone was seen just once. The chain recombines TRBV30 with TRBJ2-7; D is unclear. The V gene lost 6 bases and the J gene lost 0 bases, with 9 bases spanning the gap. Germline CDR1 GTSNPN, CDR2 SVGIG (reference sequence). The CDR3 runs 12 residues. CDR3 sequence: CACTESSYEQYF. The CDR3 nucleotides are TGTGCCTGTACAGAAAGCTCCTACGAGCAGTACTTC.

V and J are TRBV5-1 and TRBJ2-7; 8 bases are a match to TRBD1. V shed 3 bases, J shed 5 bases, and the junction held 10 bases outside the gene matches. This CDR3 has 15 residues. Germline assignment: CDR1 SGHRS and CDR2 YFSETQ. The CDR3 nucleotides read TGCGCCAGCAGCTACCCTCAGGGGGCGTCTAACGAGCAGTACTTC. Translation: CASSYPQGASNEQYF.

The chain is built from TRBV19 and TRBJ2-6; D is uncertain. Trimming stripped 0 bases from V and 2 bases from J, with 5 bases between. The CDR3 runs 15 residues. Germline CDR1 reads LNHDA; CDR2 reads SQIVND (reference sequence). The chain's CDR3 is CASSIEGPGANVLTF. DNA for the CDR3: TGTGCCAGTAGTATAGAGGGCCCTGGGGCCAACGTCCTGACTTTC.

The chain joins TRBV12-3 or TRBV12-4 to TRBJ1-2, with D perhaps matching TRBD1 (6 bases). The V end was cut by 6 bases, the J end by 3 bases, with 11 bases between. The CDR3 consists of 13 residues. The CDR3 protein is CASSLDRYYGYTF. CDR3 nucleotides: TGTGCCAGCAGCCTGGACAGATACTATGGCTACACCTTC.

The chain recombines TRBV6-2 or TRBV6-3 with TRBJ2-5; a weak D match, TRBD1 (5 bases). The germline V gene has CDR1 MNHEY and CDR2 SVGEGT. Between the trimmed V and J ends, which lost 2 bases and 2 bases, there was a span of 15 bases. This CDR3 contains 16 residues. For the CDR3, the DNA is TGTGCCAGCAGTTACGGGTATCGACAGCCTCAAGAGACCCAGTACTTC. This sequence encodes CASSYGYRQPQETQYF.

The chain has TRBV7-3 and TRBJ1-3, with D uncertain. Germline V CDR1 and CDR2: SGHTA, FQGTGA. This CDR3 has 15 amino acids. The ends were cut back, 1 base at V and 0 bases at J, with 7 bases in the middle. CDR3 nucleotide sequence: TGTGCCAGCAGCTTAAGGGCAAGCTCTGGAAACACCATATATTTT. This gives the protein CASSLRASSGNTIYF. The whole variable domain, filled in from reference TRBV7-3 and TRBJ1-3, reads GAGVSQTPSNKVTEKGKYVELRCDPISGHTALYWYRQSLGQGPEFLIYFQGTGAADDSGLPNDRFFAVRPEGSVSTLKIQRTERGDSAVYLCASSLRASSGNTIYFGEGSWLTVV.

This clone showed up just once. The chain is built from TRBV5-8 and TRBJ2-5; TRBD2 aligns across 12 bases. Germline assignment: CDR1 SGHTS and CDR2 YDEGEE. The CDR3 spans 15 residues. The ends lost 4 bases at V and 2 bases at J; junction bases unmatched: 3. The CDR3 region has the DNA TGTGCCAGCAGCCCAGGACTAGCGGGGCAAGAGACCCAGTACTTC. Translated: CASSPGLAGQETQYF.

This clone came up once. This sequence joins TRBV5-6 and TRBJ2-1; D may match TRBD1 or TRBD2 (6 bases each). The CDR3 length is 14 residues. Germline values: CDR1 SGHDT, CDR2 YYEEEE. V was pared by 5 bases and J by 6 bases, with 15 bases between. CDR3 residues: CASRRGTGANEQFF. In DNA, the CDR3 is TGTGCCAGCAGACGTGGAACGGGGGCCAATGAGCAGTTCTTC.

The chain links TRBV4-1 to TRBJ2-7; a possible D gene is TRBD2 (6 bases). The V end lost 0 bases, the J end lost 4 bases, and 10 bases lay between the germline ends. Germline CDR1 is MGHRA and CDR2 is YSYEKL. The CDR3 is made up of 14 amino acids. The CDR3 here is CASSQEGTFYEQYF. The CDR3 bases are TGCGCCAGCAGCCAAGAAGGGACTTTTTACGAGCAGTACTTC.

The gene calls are TRBV24-1 and TRBJ2-5; 7 bases fit TRBD2. J gave up 5 bases and V 5 bases, and 7 bases lay outside the gene matches. Germline V CDR1 and CDR2: KGHDR, SFDVKD. This CDR3 has 14 amino acids. The CDR3 DNA follows: TGTGCCACCAGTGCCACACTAGCGTCGGAGACCCAGTACTTC. Its translation: CATSATLASETQYF.

The chain uses TRBV4-3 and TRBJ2-2; maybe TRBD2 (7 bases). CDR1 is LGHNA and CDR2 is YSLEER in the germline V gene. The CDR3 is made up of 15 amino acids. The V end was cut by 1 base, the J end by 6 bases, with 12 bases between. The DNA of the CDR3 is TGCGCCAGCAGCCAAGTGGCGGGGGCCCCCGGGGAGCTGTTTTTT. The encoded protein is CASSQVAGAPGELFF.

The rearrangement joins TRBV19 to TRBJ2-1; possibly TRBD2 for D (7 bases). CDR3 length: 13 amino acids. Per the germline V gene, CDR1 is LNHDA and CDR2 is SQIVND (reference sequence). V was pared by 7 bases and J by 9 bases, with 16 bases between. For the CDR3, the DNA is TGTGCCAGTACTAGATCGGCGGGGGCTGAGCAGTTCTTC. It specifies CASTRSAGAEQFF.

CDR3 nucleotide sequence: TGCGCCAGCAGCCTACAGATGAACACTGAAGCTTTCTTT. This translates into CASSLQMNTEAFF. The chain links TRBV5-1 to TRBJ1-1; D is uncertain. This CDR3 comprises 13 residues. Germline assignment: CDR1 SGHRS and CDR2 YFSETQ. Trimming took off 4 bases at V and 0 bases at J, with 7 bases between the two ends.

The chain combines TRBV11-2 with TRBJ2-3; D not resolved. Germline CDR1 reads SGHAT; CDR2 reads FQNNGV. V gave up 6 bases and J gave up 2 bases, with 18 bases separating them. CDR3 length equals 16 residues. CDR3 region: CASSRSRFVHTDTQYF. Here the CDR3 DNA reads TGTGCCAGCAGTAGGTCTCGGTTTGTTCACACAGATACGCAGTATTTT.

This clone was counted a single time. The V and J genes are TRBV29-1 and TRBJ2-5; D not resolved. Germline CDR1 is SQVTM and CDR2 is ANQGSEA. V was trimmed by 7 bases and J by 5 bases, leaving 11 bases between them. This CDR3 is built from 11 residues. CDR3 in DNA: TGCAGCGCTCAAGGTGGGGAGACCCAGTACTTC. Encoded protein: CSAQGGETQYF.